The 18 T cell receptor beta chains listed next were all sequenced from one sample in a study of cytomegalovirus exposure and HLA in healthy donors. Researchers ran the PCR with 60 Vbeta and 13 Jbeta primers. Produced via immunoSEQ multiplex PCR; TCRdb's table is partial and in-frame only. Counted here are some 160,000 clones, around 84% occurring once; the ten biggest clones make up more than 1.5%. The sequenced material came from PBMCs. The receptors were gathered from a man between 18 and 29 years old in good health and CMV-seronegative.

J is TRBJ1-4 and V is TRBV28; 8 bases match TRBD1. CDR1 MDHEN and CDR2 SYDVKM come from the germline V gene. With V trimmed by 2 bases and J by 3 bases, 11 bases remained unmatched. The CDR3 covers 18 residues. The DNA for the CDR3 is TGTGCCAGCAGTTTAAAGCGGGCAGGGGGCTTCTCTAATGAAAAACTGTTTTTT. The encoded protein is CASSLKRAGGFSNEKLFF.

This chain joins TRBV19 and TRBJ2-3, with 9 positions matching TRBD1. The CDR3 has 14 residues. V was pared by 9 bases and J by 4 bases, with 8 bases of the junction left unmatched. Germline V gives CDR1 LNHDA, CDR2 SQIVND (reference sequence). The CDR3 coding sequence is TGTGCCAGGGCCCGACAGGGGGAATCAGATACGCAGTATTTT. It is translated as CARARQGESDTQYF.

The chain carries TRBV5-1 and TRBJ2-6; the D gene is possibly TRBD1 (6 bases). Trimming stripped 1 base from V and 2 bases from J, with 7 bases between. The CDR3 has 15 amino acids. From germline, CDR1 is SGHRS and CDR2 YFSETQ. CDR3 loop: CASSLSGAGANVLTF. The CDR3 DNA sequence: TGCGCCAGCAGCTTGTCAGGGGCTGGGGCCAACGTCCTGACTTTC.

The chain uses TRBV7-2 and TRBJ1-1; weak D call: TRBD1 (5 bases). Germline-derived CDR1 and CDR2 are SGHTA and FQGNSA. V lost 5 bases, J lost 3 bases, and 13 bases lay in between. The CDR3 contains 14 residues. Here the CDR3 DNA reads TGTGCCAGCAGCCCGTCGGGGGTAGACACTGAAGCTTTCTTT. This sequence encodes CASSPSGVDTEAFF.

This clone was counted once. The CDR3 DNA is TGTGCCAGCAGTTCGGACAGTGGGTACGAGCAGTACTTC. This encodes CASSSDSGYEQYF. V is TRBV27 and J is TRBJ2-7; D perhaps matches TRBD1 (6 bases). Germline V gives CDR1 MNHEY, CDR2 SMNVEV (reference sequence). V lost 4 bases and J lost 4, with 11 bases in between. This CDR3 comprises 13 residues.

The V call is TRBV14, the J call TRBJ1-2; possible D gene TRBD1, 6 bases. V lost 5 bases and J lost 5, with 12 bases in between. The germline V gene has CDR1 SGHDN and CDR2 FVKESK. The CDR3 spans 13 residues. The DNA of the CDR3 is TGTGCCAGCAGCAAGATAAGGGGGTATGGCTACACCTTC. Translated, it gives CASSKIRGYGYTF.

The chain recombines TRBV10-3 with TRBJ1-2; 7 positions match TRBD1. Trimming removed 9 bases from V and 7 bases from J; junction bases left unmatched: 14. The CDR3 loop spans 14 amino acids. CDR1 is ENHRY and CDR2 is SYGVKD in the germline V gene. The CDR3 DNA follows: TGTGCCATTTCCAACCGCCGGGACAGTCTTGGCTACACCTTC. It translates to CAISNRRDSLGYTF.

This clone was counted between two and nine times. V and J are TRBV5-1 and TRBJ2-1; no firm D call. The CDR3 sequence is 14 residues long. The germline gives CDR1 SGHRS, CDR2 YFSETQ. V was clipped by 0 bases and J by 5 bases, with 9 bases between them. CDR3 amino acids: CASSLAPPDNEQFF. The DNA of the CDR3 is TGCGCCAGCAGCTTGGCCCCCCCAGACAATGAGCAGTTCTTC.

The V gene is TRBV7-9, the J gene TRBJ2-7; 7 bases map to TRBD2. The germline V gene has CDR1 SEHNR and CDR2 FQNEAQ (reference sequence). The CDR3 runs 13 residues. The V segment lost 6 bases and the J segment 1 base; nucleotides outside the gene matches: 3. The CDR3 DNA sequence: TGTGCCAGCAGTTCGGGACTATCCTACGAGCAGTACTTC. Translating gives CASSSGLSYEQYF.

V gene TRBV5-1 combines with J gene TRBJ2-7, with D possibly TRBD2 on 8 matching bases. V shed 0 bases and J shed 6 bases, with 16 bases lying between them. The CDR3 sequence is 15 residues long. Looked up from germline, CDR1 is SGHRS and CDR2 is YFSETQ. The CDR3 DNA reads as TGCGCCAGCAGCTTGGCGGGGGGGACAGTTCCCGAGCAGTACTTC. Protein sequence: CASSLAGGTVPEQYF.

The rearrangement joins TRBV21-1 to TRBJ2-7; no DNA check was done on the table's D call, TRBD2. TRBV21-1 is deemed a pseudogene. The CDR3 sequence is 15 residues long. The CDR3 protein is CALPQRGGSVYEQYF. For the CDR3, the DNA is TGTGCCCTACCCCAGCGGGGGGGCTCAGTGTACGAGCAGTACTTC.

V is TRBV7-3 and J is TRBJ1-1, with D unresolved. Trimming cost V 5 bases and J 7 bases, with 20 bases left between them. The CDR3 has 15 amino acids. Germline lookup yields CDR1 SGHTA and CDR2 FQGTGA. The CDR3 DNA sequence: TGTGCCAGCAGCCCCTACCCGGGAATAGATGATGAAGCTTTCTTT. Its translation: CASSPYPGIDDEAFF.

The chain recombines TRBV10-3 with TRBJ2-7; the match to TRBD1 covers 9 bases. From germline, CDR1 is ENHRY and CDR2 SYGVKD. This CDR3 comprises 15 residues. The J segment lost 1 base and the V segment lost 4 bases, leaving 5 bases of the junction unmatched. DNA of the CDR3: TGTGCCATCAGTGCCCAGACAGGGGGATCCTACGAGCAGTACTTC. Translating gives CAISAQTGGSYEQYF.

This clone was detected once. V is TRBV7-2 and J is TRBJ1-2, with D uncertain. Trimming took off 4 bases at V and 4 bases at J, with 16 bases between the two ends. Germline lookup yields CDR1 SGHTA and CDR2 FQGNSA. The length of the CDR3 is 15 residues. This chain's CDR3 is CASSSEGRVAYGYTF. The CDR3 DNA follows: TGTGCCAGCAGCTCCGAGGGTCGAGTGGCCTATGGCTACACCTTC.

In its sample, this clone was seen a few times. CDR3: CASSRRTSGILFTDTQYF. CDR3 nucleotides: TGTGCCAGCAGCCGCCGGACTAGCGGCATTCTATTCACAGATACGCAGTATTTT. The V call is TRBV13, the J call TRBJ2-3; 10 bases are a match to TRBD2. V was clipped by 5 bases and J by 2 bases; unmatched bases: 13. The CDR3 spans 18 residues. Germline CDR1 PRHDT, CDR2 FYEKMQ (reference sequence).

This clone has more than one count but fewer than ten. This rearrangement joins TRBV28 to TRBJ2-7, with D tentatively TRBD2 (5 bases). The CDR3 contains 16 residues. Trimming removed 2 bases at V and 4 bases at J, with 18 bases between. In germline, CDR1 is MDHEN, CDR2 SYDVKM. DNA for the CDR3: TGTGCCAGCAGTTTACCATTGCGTACCGAGGGATACGAGCAGTACTTC. It is translated as CASSLPLRTEGYEQYF.

This chain joins TRBV28 and TRBJ1-2; a possible D gene is TRBD1 (6 bases). Germline V gene sequence: CDR1 MDHEN, CDR2 SYDVKM. The CDR3 covers 13 residues. The V gene lost 7 bases and the J gene lost 4 bases, with 13 bases spanning the gap. CDR3 protein: CASTRTGPYGYTF. CDR3 nucleotides: TGTGCCAGCACCCGAACAGGGCCCTATGGCTACACCTTC.

The rearrangement uses TRBV7-9 and TRBJ2-7; tentatively, D is TRBD1 (5 bases). The V end was cut by 2 bases, the J end by 2 bases, with 10 bases between. The germline CDR1 and CDR2 sequences are SEHNR and FQNEAQ (reference sequence). CDR3 length equals 14 residues. DNA of the CDR3: TGTGCCAGCAGCTTAATAGGGGAAACCTACGAGCAGTACTTC. This gives the protein CASSLIGETYEQYF.